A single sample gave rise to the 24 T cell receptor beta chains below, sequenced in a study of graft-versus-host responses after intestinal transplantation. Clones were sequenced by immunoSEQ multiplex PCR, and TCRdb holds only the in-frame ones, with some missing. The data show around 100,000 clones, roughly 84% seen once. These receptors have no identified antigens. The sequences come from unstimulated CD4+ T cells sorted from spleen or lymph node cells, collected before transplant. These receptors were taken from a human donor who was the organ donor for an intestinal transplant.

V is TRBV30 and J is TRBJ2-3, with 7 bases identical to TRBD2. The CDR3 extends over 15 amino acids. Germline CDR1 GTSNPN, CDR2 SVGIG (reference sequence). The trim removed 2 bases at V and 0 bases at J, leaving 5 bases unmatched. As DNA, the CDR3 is TGTGCCTGGAGTACACTAGCGACTAGCACAGATACGCAGTATTTT. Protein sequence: CAWSTLATSTDTQYF.

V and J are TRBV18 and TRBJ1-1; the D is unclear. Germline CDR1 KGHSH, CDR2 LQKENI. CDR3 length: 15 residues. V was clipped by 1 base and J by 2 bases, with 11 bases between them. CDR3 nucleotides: TGTGCCAGCTCACCACAGTTTAGTATTAACACTGAAGCTTTCTTT. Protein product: CASSPQFSINTEAFF.

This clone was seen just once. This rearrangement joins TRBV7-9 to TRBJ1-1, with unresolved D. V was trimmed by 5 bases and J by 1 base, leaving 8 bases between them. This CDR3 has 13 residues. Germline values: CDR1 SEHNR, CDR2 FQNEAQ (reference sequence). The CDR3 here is CASSMTPNTEAFF. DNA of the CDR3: TGTGCCAGCAGCATGACACCGAACACTGAAGCTTTCTTT.

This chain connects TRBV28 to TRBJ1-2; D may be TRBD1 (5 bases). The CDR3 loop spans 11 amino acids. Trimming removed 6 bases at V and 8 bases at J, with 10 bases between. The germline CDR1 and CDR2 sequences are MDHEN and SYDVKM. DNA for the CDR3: TGTGCCAGCAGGGACATCTACGGCTACACCTTC. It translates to CASRDIYGYTF.

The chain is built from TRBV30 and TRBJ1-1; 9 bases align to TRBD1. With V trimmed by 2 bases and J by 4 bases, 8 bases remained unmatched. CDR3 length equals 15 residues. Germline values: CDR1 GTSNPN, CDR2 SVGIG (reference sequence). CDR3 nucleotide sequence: TGTGCCTGGAGTACGGGACAGGGCTCGGGCACTGAAGCTTTCTTT. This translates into CAWSTGQGSGTEAFF.

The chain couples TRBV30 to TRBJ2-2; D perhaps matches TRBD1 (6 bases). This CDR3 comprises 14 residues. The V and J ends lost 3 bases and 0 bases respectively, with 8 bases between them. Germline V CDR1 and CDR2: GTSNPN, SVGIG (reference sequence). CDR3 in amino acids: CAWRQGPNTGELFF. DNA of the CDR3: TGTGCCTGGAGACAGGGCCCGAACACCGGGGAGCTGTTTTTT.

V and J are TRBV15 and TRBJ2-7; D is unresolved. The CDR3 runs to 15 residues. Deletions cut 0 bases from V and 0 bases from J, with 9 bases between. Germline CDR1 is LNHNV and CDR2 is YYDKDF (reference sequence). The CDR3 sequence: CATSRESRISYEQYF. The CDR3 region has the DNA TGTGCCACCAGCAGAGAGAGCAGAATCTCCTACGAGCAGTACTTC.

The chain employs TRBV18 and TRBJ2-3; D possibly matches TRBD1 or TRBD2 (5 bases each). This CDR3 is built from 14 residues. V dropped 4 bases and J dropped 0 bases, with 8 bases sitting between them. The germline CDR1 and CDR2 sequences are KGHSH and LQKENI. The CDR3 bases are TGTGCCAGCTCACAGAGGGGAAGCACAGATACGCAGTATTTT. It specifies CASSQRGSTDTQYF.

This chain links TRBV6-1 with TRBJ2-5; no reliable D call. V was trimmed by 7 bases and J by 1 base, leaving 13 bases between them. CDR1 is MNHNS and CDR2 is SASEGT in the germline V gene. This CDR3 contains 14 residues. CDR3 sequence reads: CASKSSRFQETQYF. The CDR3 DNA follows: TGTGCCAGCAAAAGCTCCAGGTTCCAAGAGACCCAGTACTTC.

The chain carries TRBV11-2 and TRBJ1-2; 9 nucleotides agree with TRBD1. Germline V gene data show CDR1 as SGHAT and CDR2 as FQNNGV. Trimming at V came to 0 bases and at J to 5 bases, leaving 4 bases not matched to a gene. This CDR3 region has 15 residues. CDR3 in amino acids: CASSLDWDRAYGYTF. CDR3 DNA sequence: TGTGCCAGCAGCTTAGACTGGGACAGGGCATATGGCTACACCTTC.

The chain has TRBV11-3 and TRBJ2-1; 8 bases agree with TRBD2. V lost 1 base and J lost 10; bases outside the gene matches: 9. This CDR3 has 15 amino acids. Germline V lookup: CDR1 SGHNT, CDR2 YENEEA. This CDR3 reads CASSLAAGAPGEQFF. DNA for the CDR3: TGTGCCAGCAGCTTAGCAGCGGGGGCCCCCGGCGAGCAGTTCTTC.

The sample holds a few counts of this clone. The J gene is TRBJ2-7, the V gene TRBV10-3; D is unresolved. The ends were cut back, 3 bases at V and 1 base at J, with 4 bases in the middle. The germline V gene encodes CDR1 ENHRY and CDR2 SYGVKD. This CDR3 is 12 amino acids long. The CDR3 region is CAISEKSYEQYF. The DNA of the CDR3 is TGTGCCATCAGTGAAAAGTCCTACGAGCAGTACTTC.

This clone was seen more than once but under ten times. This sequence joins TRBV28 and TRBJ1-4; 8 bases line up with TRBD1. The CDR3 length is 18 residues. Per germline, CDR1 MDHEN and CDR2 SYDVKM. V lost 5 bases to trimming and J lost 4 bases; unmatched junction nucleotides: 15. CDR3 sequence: CASSADLTGVLGNEKLFF. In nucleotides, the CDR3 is TGTGCCAGCAGTGCAGATCTGACAGGGGTTCTGGGTAATGAAAAACTGTTTTTT.

In DNA form, the CDR3 reads TGTGCCAGCAGTTTTAAGACTTCTGGAAACACCATATATTTT. This sequence encodes CASSFKTSGNTIYF. J is TRBJ1-3 and V is TRBV28, with D unresolved. Trimming removed 3 bases at V and 1 base at J, with 7 bases between. Germline CDR1 is MDHEN and CDR2 is SYDVKM. The CDR3 covers 14 residues.

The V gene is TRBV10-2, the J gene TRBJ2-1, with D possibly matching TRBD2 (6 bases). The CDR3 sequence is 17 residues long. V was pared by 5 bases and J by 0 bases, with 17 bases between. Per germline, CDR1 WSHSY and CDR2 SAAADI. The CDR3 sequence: CASSREEGLYSYNEQFF. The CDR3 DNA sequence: TGCGCCAGCAGTCGAGAGGAGGGACTCTACTCCTACAATGAGCAGTTCTTC.

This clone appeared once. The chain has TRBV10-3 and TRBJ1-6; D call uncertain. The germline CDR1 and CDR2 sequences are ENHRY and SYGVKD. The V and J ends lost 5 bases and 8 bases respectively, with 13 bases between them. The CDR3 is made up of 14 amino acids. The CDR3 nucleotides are TGTGCCATCAGTCCCGGGAGCGATTATTCACCCCTCCACTTT. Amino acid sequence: CAISPGSDYSPLHF.

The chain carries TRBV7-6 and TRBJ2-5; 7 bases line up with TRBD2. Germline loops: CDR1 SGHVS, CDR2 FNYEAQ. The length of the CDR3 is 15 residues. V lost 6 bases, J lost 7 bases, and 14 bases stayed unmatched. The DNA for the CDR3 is TGTGCCAGCAGTTCCGGGACTATGCTTGGGGGGACCCAGTACTTC. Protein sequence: CASSSGTMLGGTQYF.

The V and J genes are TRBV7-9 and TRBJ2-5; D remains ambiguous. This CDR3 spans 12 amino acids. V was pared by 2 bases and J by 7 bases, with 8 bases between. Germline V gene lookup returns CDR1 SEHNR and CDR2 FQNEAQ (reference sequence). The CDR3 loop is CASSLLGGTQYF. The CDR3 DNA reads TGTGCCAGCAGCTTATTGGGCGGGACCCAGTACTTC.

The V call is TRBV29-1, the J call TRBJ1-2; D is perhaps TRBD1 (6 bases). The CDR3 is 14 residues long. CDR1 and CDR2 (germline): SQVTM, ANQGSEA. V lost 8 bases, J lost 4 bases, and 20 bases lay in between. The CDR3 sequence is CSIRQVPDGYGYTF. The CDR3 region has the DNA TGCAGCATACGACAGGTGCCCGATGGCTATGGCTACACCTTC.

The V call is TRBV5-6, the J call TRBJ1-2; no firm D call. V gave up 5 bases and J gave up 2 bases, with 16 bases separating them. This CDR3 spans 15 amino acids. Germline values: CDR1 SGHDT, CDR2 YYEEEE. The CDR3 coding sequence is TGTGCCAGCAGTGCTGCCGGGCCCCGAAACTATGGCTACACCTTC. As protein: CASSAAGPRNYGYTF.

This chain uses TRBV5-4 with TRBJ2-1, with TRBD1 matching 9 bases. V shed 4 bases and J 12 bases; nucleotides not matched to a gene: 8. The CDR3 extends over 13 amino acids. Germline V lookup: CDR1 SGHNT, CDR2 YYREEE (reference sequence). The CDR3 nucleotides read TGTGCCAGCAGCGCCGGGACAGGGAGAGCGCAGTTCTTC. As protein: CASSAGTGRAQFF.

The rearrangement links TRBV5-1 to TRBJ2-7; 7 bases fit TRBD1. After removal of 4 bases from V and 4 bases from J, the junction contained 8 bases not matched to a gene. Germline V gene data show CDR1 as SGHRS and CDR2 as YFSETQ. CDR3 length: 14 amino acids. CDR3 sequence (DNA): TGCGCCAGCAGCCTTGACAGGGTTCGGTACGAGCAGTACTTC. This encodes CASSLDRVRYEQYF.

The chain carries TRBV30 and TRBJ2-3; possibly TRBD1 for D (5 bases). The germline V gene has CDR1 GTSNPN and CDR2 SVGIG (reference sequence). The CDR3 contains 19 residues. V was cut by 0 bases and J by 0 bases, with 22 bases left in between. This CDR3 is CAWSVLRGRAASSTDTQYF. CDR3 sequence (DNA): TGTGCCTGGAGTGTACTTAGGGGAAGAGCTGCTTCTAGCACAGATACGCAGTATTTT.

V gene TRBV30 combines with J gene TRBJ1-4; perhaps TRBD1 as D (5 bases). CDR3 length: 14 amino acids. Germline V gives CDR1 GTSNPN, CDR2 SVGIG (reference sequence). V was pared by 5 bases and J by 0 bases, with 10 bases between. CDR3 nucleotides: TGTGCCTGGGGCCTAGGGGCAACTAATGAAAAACTGTTTTTT. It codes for CAWGLGATNEKLFF.